One sample yielded the 10 T cell receptor beta chains listed below, sequenced in a study of blood T cell repertoires in COVID-19. Assay: immunoSEQ multiplex PCR; the TCRdb copy retains only in-frame clones and omits some. The sample yields about 96,000 clones, 80% to 90% seen once. Input material: peripheral blood. The receptors originated from a human donor with COVID-19, enrolled during active disease. The donor label of this sample is uncertain.

As DNA, the CDR3 is TGTGCCAGCAGCTTCGGAGGAGACGCTTTCTTT. It is translated as CASSFGGDAFF. The J gene is TRBJ1-1, the V gene TRBV11-1, with no clear D. The V gene's germline CDR1 is SGHAT and CDR2 FQDESV (reference sequence). V was trimmed by 3 bases and J by 11 bases, leaving 10 bases between them. This CDR3 region has 11 residues.

This chain links TRBV5-1 with TRBJ2-7; a weak D match, TRBD1 (6 bases). This CDR3 has 15 residues. Germline V gene data show CDR1 as SGHRS and CDR2 as YFSETQ. Trimming pared 5 bases from V and 0 bases from J, leaving 15 bases between. As DNA, the CDR3 is TGCGCCAGCAGGACTTGGACAGAGAGCTCCTACGAGCAGTACTTC. Translation: CASRTWTESSYEQYF.

The chain couples TRBV19 to TRBJ1-6; possibly TRBD1 for D (5 bases). Trimming removed 6 bases from V and 5 bases from J, with 14 bases in between. CDR1 and CDR2 from the germline V gene are LNHDA and SQIVND (reference sequence). CDR3 length: 15 residues. CDR3 in DNA: TGTGCCAGTAGGGGCCCCGACAGCCATAATTCACCCCTCCACTTT. This gives the protein CASRGPDSHNSPLHF.

V gene TRBV5-1 combines with J gene TRBJ1-1; 9 nucleotides match TRBD1. The CDR3 is 16 residues long. V lost 1 base, J lost 5 bases, and 9 bases stayed unmatched. The germline V gene has CDR1 SGHRS and CDR2 YFSETQ. The CDR3 sequence: CASSLSSGTGFTEAFF. The DNA for the CDR3 is TGCGCCAGCAGCTTGAGTTCTGGGACAGGGTTTACTGAAGCTTTCTTT.

This clone was seen once. The chain links TRBV5-4 to TRBJ1-1; the D gene is possibly TRBD1 (6 bases). This CDR3 contains 14 residues. With 2 bases removed from V and 1 base from J, the gap between germline ends came to 9 bases. CDR1 is SGHNT and CDR2 is YYREEE in the germline V gene (reference sequence). CDR3 sequence (DNA): TGTGCCAGCAGCTTTGAAGGGGGGAACACTGAAGCTTTCTTT. It encodes CASSFEGGNTEAFF.

This chain uses TRBV2 with TRBJ2-1, with 9 bases identical to TRBD1. The CDR3 is 14 amino acids. CDR1 is SNHLY and CDR2 is FYNNEI in the germline V gene. After removal of 10 bases from V and 6 bases from J, the junction contained 10 bases not matched to a gene. CDR3: CATRRDRDSNEQFF. CDR3 bases: TGTGCCACCAGGCGGGACAGGGACTCCAATGAGCAGTTCTTC. The full variable domain, completed using reference TRBV2 and TRBJ2-1, is EPEVTQTPSHQVTQMGQEVILRCVPISNHLYFYWYRQILGQKVEFLVSFYNNEISEKSEIFDDQFSVERPDGSNFTLKIRSTKLEDSAMYFCATRRDRDSNEQFFGPGTRLTVL.

The chain employs TRBV19 and TRBJ1-5; a possible D gene is TRBD1 (5 bases). Germline V gene sequence: CDR1 LNHDA, CDR2 SQIVND (reference sequence). Trimming removed 5 bases at V and 5 bases at J, with 10 bases between. This CDR3 comprises 13 residues. In nucleotides, the CDR3 is TGTGCCAGTAGTCCCAGGGCCCATCAGCCCCAGCATTTT. It codes for CASSPRAHQPQHF.

This rearrangement joins TRBV5-6 to TRBJ1-6; 8 bases match TRBD1. After removal of 5 bases from V and 6 bases from J, the junction contained 7 bases not matched to a gene. The CDR3 has 15 amino acids. Germline V gives CDR1 SGHDT, CDR2 YYEEEE. As DNA, the CDR3 is TGTGCCAGCAGTTTCCTGGGGACAGGTAATTCACCCCTCCACTTT. Translating it yields CASSFLGTGNSPLHF.

This clone was seen a single time. J is TRBJ2-2 and V is TRBV27; 8 bases fit TRBD1. Per germline, CDR1 MNHEY and CDR2 SMNVEV (reference sequence). The CDR3 contains 13 residues. Trimming took 4 bases from V and 12 from J; bases not matched to a gene: 7. The CDR3 reads CASSSQRTGKLFF. In nucleotides, the CDR3 is TGTGCCAGCAGTTCTCAGCGGACAGGGAAGCTGTTTTTT.

This sequence joins TRBV12-3 or TRBV12-4 and TRBJ1-2; 8 bases agree with TRBD1. The CDR3 runs 13 residues. Trimming removed 6 bases from V and 5 bases from J; junction bases left unmatched: 5. The CDR3 sequence: CASSPTGEYGYTF. In nucleotides, the CDR3 is TGTGCCAGCAGCCCGACAGGGGAATATGGCTACACCTTC.